The rows below give T cell receptor beta chains drawn from one sample of a study of cytomegalovirus exposure and HLA in healthy donors. Libraries were prepared by immunoSEQ multiplex PCR; TCRdb keeps only in-frame clonotypes and omits some of them. Of about 200,000 clones in the sample, around 77% were seen once. The sequenced sample consisted of PBMCs. The receptors derive from a woman in her twenties or thirties in good health and CMV-seronegative. CDR3s include the opening cysteine and the closing phenylalanine or tryptophan. Fields, in order: D gene, clone size, V gene, J gene, CDR3 protein, CDR3 DNA. A D gene is named only where the DNA matches it firmly. Some rows mark clone size as missing; the rest say once, few, many or name a class of expanded clone.

d_call: .
clone_size: .
v_call: TRBV11-2
j_call: TRBJ1-1
cdr3_aa: CASSPRVEAFF
cdr3_nt: TGTGCCAGCAGCCCCCGGGTTGAAGCTTTCTTT

d_call: .
clone_size: .
v_call: TRBV28
j_call: TRBJ2-7
cdr3_aa: CASSRTGGSYEQYF
cdr3_nt: TGTGCCAGCAGTCGGACAGGAGGGTCCTACGAGCAGTACTTC

d_call: TRBD1
clone_size: .
v_call: TRBV10-3
j_call: TRBJ1-5
cdr3_aa: CAISESGGQGNQPQHF
cdr3_nt: TGTGCCATCAGTGAGTCCGGGGGACAGGGGAATCAGCCCCAGCATTTT

d_call: .
clone_size: .
v_call: TRBV9
j_call: TRBJ1-2
cdr3_aa: CASSAGSGGGYGYPF
cdr3_nt: TGTGCCAGCAGCGCCGGCTCGGGGGGTGGTTATGGCTACCCCTTC

d_call: TRBD2
clone_size: once
v_call: TRBV6-6
j_call: TRBJ2-3
cdr3_aa: CASRGLAGGTDTQYF
cdr3_nt: TGTGCCAGCAGAGGACTAGCGGGAGGCACAGATACGCAGTATTTT

d_call: TRBD1
clone_size: .
v_call: TRBV5-1
j_call: TRBJ2-2
cdr3_aa: CASSSPDRVYAGELFF
cdr3_nt: TGCGCCAGCAGCTCTCCTGACAGGGTGTACGCCGGGGAGCTGTTTTTT

d_call: .
clone_size: .
v_call: TRBV5-1
j_call: TRBJ2-7
cdr3_aa: CASSYGLISEQYF
cdr3_nt: TGCGCCAGCAGCTACGGACTCATTTCGGAGCAGTACTTC

d_call: TRBD1
clone_size: .
v_call: TRBV7-9
j_call: TRBJ1-1
cdr3_aa: CASSFYGRGARTEAFF
cdr3_nt: TGTGCCAGCAGCTTCTACGGCAGGGGGGCGAGGACTGAAGCTTTCTTT

d_call: TRBD1
clone_size: .
v_call: TRBV29-1
j_call: TRBJ1-4
cdr3_aa: CSVIQGGAREKLFF
cdr3_nt: TGCAGCGTGATACAGGGGGGCGCGCGGGAAAAACTGTTTTTT

d_call: TRBD2
clone_size: .
v_call: TRBV14
j_call: TRBJ2-3
cdr3_aa: CASSPLAGGPYTQYF
cdr3_nt: TGTGCCAGCAGCCCACTAGCGGGAGGGCCCTATACGCAGTATTTT

d_call: TRBD2
clone_size: .
v_call: TRBV2
j_call: TRBJ2-3
cdr3_aa: CASKYGLAAGYF
cdr3_nt: TGTGCCAGCAAATACGGTCTAGCGGCCGGGTATTTT

d_call: TRBD2
clone_size: .
v_call: TRBV6-5
j_call: TRBJ2-1
cdr3_aa: CASSQSGRAYNEQFF
cdr3_nt: TGTGCCAGCAGTCAGAGCGGGAGGGCCTACAATGAGCAGTTCTTC

d_call: .
clone_size: .
v_call: TRBV15
j_call: TRBJ1-3
cdr3_aa: CATSIGTDRAGNTIYF
cdr3_nt: TGTGCCACCAGTATTGGGACTGACCGCGCTGGAAACACCATATATTTT

d_call: .
clone_size: .
v_call: TRBV30
j_call: TRBJ1-1
cdr3_aa: CACSPGHREAFF
cdr3_nt: TGTGCCTGTTCTCCAGGACACCGTGAAGCTTTCTTT

d_call: .
clone_size: few
v_call: TRBV4-1
j_call: TRBJ1-1
cdr3_aa: CASSQERRRGSAAFF
cdr3_nt: TGCGCCAGCAGCCAAGAACGTCGACGAGGATCCGCAGCTTTCTTT

d_call: TRBD2
clone_size: .
v_call: TRBV7-9
j_call: TRBJ2-5
cdr3_aa: CASRPRLAGKQETQYF
cdr3_nt: TGTGCCAGCAGGCCCCGACTAGCGGGAAAACAAGAGACCCAGTACTTC

d_call: .
clone_size: .
v_call: TRBV30
j_call: TRBJ1-4
cdr3_aa: CAWGQHNEKLFF
cdr3_nt: TGTGCCTGGGGACAGCATAATGAAAAACTGTTTTTT

d_call: .
clone_size: .
v_call: TRBV15
j_call: TRBJ1-4
cdr3_aa: CATSTSRGGGKGNEKLFF
cdr3_nt: TGTGCCACCAGCACATCCAGGGGCGGGGGTAAGGGGAATGAAAAACTGTTTTTT

d_call: .
clone_size: few
v_call: TRBV6-1
j_call: TRBJ1-2
cdr3_aa: CASSGLHRNGYTF
cdr3_nt: TGTGCCAGCAGTGGGCTTCACAGAAATGGCTACACCTTC

d_call: .
clone_size: .
v_call: TRBV27
j_call: TRBJ1-1
cdr3_aa: CASRRQRYTEAFF
cdr3_nt: TGTGCCAGCAGGCGACAGAGGTACACTGAAGCTTTCTTT

d_call: TRBD1
clone_size: .
v_call: TRBV4-1
j_call: TRBJ1-5
cdr3_aa: CASSQGPRGLNQPQHF
cdr3_nt: TGCGCCAGCAGCCAAGGACCCAGGGGGCTCAATCAGCCCCAGCATTTT

d_call: TRBD1
clone_size: .
v_call: TRBV5-1
j_call: TRBJ1-4
cdr3_aa: CASSTGTGQGNEKLFF
cdr3_nt: TGCGCCAGCAGCACGGGGACCGGACAGGGCAATGAAAAACTGTTTTTT

d_call: .
clone_size: .
v_call: TRBV19
j_call: TRBJ1-2
cdr3_aa: CASALRANYGYTF
cdr3_nt: TGTGCCAGTGCCCTCCGGGCTAACTATGGCTACACCTTC

d_call: .
clone_size: .
v_call: TRBV27
j_call: TRBJ1-3
cdr3_aa: CASSPMAGTGNTIYF
cdr3_nt: TGTGCCAGCAGCCCCATGGCAGGGACTGGAAACACCATATATTTT

d_call: TRBD1
clone_size: .
v_call: TRBV5-1
j_call: TRBJ1-6
cdr3_aa: CASSLQGRDSPLHF
cdr3_nt: TGCGCCAGCAGCCTACAGGGGCGGGATTCACCCCTCCACTTT

d_call: .
clone_size: .
v_call: TRBV28
j_call: TRBJ2-2
cdr3_aa: CASSLIGRSYNGGELFF
cdr3_nt: TGTGCCAGCAGTTTAATTGGCAGGTCCTACAACGGCGGGGAGCTGTTTTTT

d_call: TRBD2
clone_size: .
v_call: TRBV7-2
j_call: TRBJ2-1
cdr3_aa: CASSRRLAGGRTYNEQFF
cdr3_nt: TGTGCCAGCAGTAGGAGACTAGCGGGAGGGAGGACCTACAATGAGCAGTTCTTC

d_call: .
clone_size: .
v_call: TRBV2
j_call: TRBJ2-5
cdr3_aa: CASSEVGGRFQETQYF
cdr3_nt: TGTGCCAGCAGTGAAGTGGGGGGAAGGTTCCAAGAGACCCAGTACTTC

d_call: TRBD2
clone_size: .
v_call: TRBV6-6
j_call: TRBJ2-1
cdr3_aa: CASSHTSGSLNEQFF
cdr3_nt: TGTGCCAGCAGTCACACTAGCGGGAGTTTGAATGAGCAGTTCTTC

d_call: .
clone_size: .
v_call: TRBV5-1
j_call: TRBJ1-2
cdr3_aa: CASSGTSGRGYTF
cdr3_nt: TGCGCCAGCAGCGGAACCTCAGGGCGAGGCTACACCTTC

d_call: .
clone_size: .
v_call: TRBV30
j_call: TRBJ2-7
cdr3_aa: CAWRPTTNYEQYF
cdr3_nt: TGTGCCTGGAGGCCTACTACGAACTACGAGCAGTACTTC

d_call: .
clone_size: .
v_call: TRBV7-9
j_call: TRBJ1-1
cdr3_aa: CSSSRGATEAFF
cdr3_nt: TGTTCCAGCAGCCGGGGTGCCACTGAAGCTTTCTTT

d_call: .
clone_size: .
v_call: TRBV7-9
j_call: TRBJ1-5
cdr3_aa: CASSLSREPQHF
cdr3_nt: TGTGCCAGCAGCCTCTCCAGGGAGCCCCAGCATTTT

d_call: TRBD2
clone_size: .
v_call: TRBV28
j_call: TRBJ2-7
cdr3_aa: CASTPPGLAGIRYEQYF
cdr3_nt: TGTGCCAGCACTCCTCCGGGACTAGCGGGAATTCGCTACGAGCAGTACTTC

d_call: TRBD1
clone_size: .
v_call: TRBV5-1
j_call: TRBJ1-2
cdr3_aa: CASSLGTGGSGYGYTF
cdr3_nt: TGCGCCAGCAGCTTGGGCACAGGGGGTTCGGGCTATGGCTACACCTTC

d_call: TRBD2
clone_size: .
v_call: TRBV11-2
j_call: TRBJ2-7
cdr3_aa: CASSWGLALYEQYF
cdr3_nt: TGTGCCAGCAGCTGGGGACTAGCGCTCTACGAGCAGTACTTC

d_call: .
clone_size: .
v_call: TRBV6-5
j_call: TRBJ1-1
cdr3_aa: CASSYSLNTEAFF
cdr3_nt: TGTGCCAGCAGTTACTCCTTGAACACTGAAGCTTTCTTT

d_call: .
clone_size: .
v_call: TRBV4-2
j_call: TRBJ1-1
cdr3_aa: CASSSVRENTEAFF
cdr3_nt: TGTGCCAGCAGCTCTGTCAGGGAAAACACTGAAGCTTTCTTT

d_call: TRBD2
clone_size: .
v_call: TRBV5-1
j_call: TRBJ2-3
cdr3_aa: CASSAAGGPEATQYF
cdr3_nt: TGCGCCAGCAGCGCAGCGGGAGGCCCAGAGGCTACGCAGTATTTT

d_call: TRBD1
clone_size: .
v_call: TRBV14
j_call: TRBJ2-1
cdr3_aa: CASSPYVGTDKFF
cdr3_nt: TGTGCCAGCAGCCCCTATGTGGGGACAGATAAGTTCTTC

d_call: .
clone_size: .
v_call: TRBV7-6
j_call: TRBJ2-2
cdr3_aa: CASSPTRGRRDTGELFF
cdr3_nt: TGTGCCAGCAGCCCGACCCGAGGCCGACGGGACACCGGGGAGCTGTTTTTT

d_call: TRBD1
clone_size: .
v_call: TRBV28
j_call: TRBJ2-5
cdr3_aa: CASSSPGQGETQYF
cdr3_nt: TGTGCCAGCAGTTCGCCGGGACAGGGAGAGACCCAGTACTTC

d_call: .
clone_size: .
v_call: TRBV5-8
j_call: TRBJ2-1
cdr3_aa: CASSLGLAEYNEQFF
cdr3_nt: TGTGCCAGCAGCTTGGGCTTAGCGGAGTACAATGAGCAGTTCTTC

d_call: .
clone_size: .
v_call: TRBV19
j_call: TRBJ1-5
cdr3_aa: CASSVLDKRYQPQHF
cdr3_nt: TGTGCCAGTAGCGTGTTGGACAAAAGGTATCAGCCCCAGCATTTT

d_call: TRBD2
clone_size: .
v_call: TRBV6-1
j_call: TRBJ2-7
cdr3_aa: CASSGGLAPGEQYF
cdr3_nt: TGTGCCAGCAGTGGAGGACTAGCCCCCGGGGAGCAGTACTTC

d_call: .
clone_size: few
v_call: TRBV10-2
j_call: TRBJ1-1
cdr3_aa: CASSEQGSTEAFF
cdr3_nt: TGCGCCAGCAGTGAACAGGGAAGCACTGAAGCTTTCTTT

d_call: .
clone_size: .
v_call: TRBV18
j_call: TRBJ1-2
cdr3_aa: CASSPPDYGYTF
cdr3_nt: TGTGCCAGCTCACCTCCTGACTATGGCTACACCTTC

d_call: .
clone_size: .
v_call: TRBV7-3
j_call: TRBJ1-2
cdr3_aa: CASSLNGEGYTF
cdr3_nt: TGTGCCAGCAGCTTAAACGGGGAGGGCTACACCTTC

d_call: .
clone_size: few
v_call: TRBV14
j_call: TRBJ1-6
cdr3_aa: CASSARGLYNSPLHF
cdr3_nt: TGTGCCAGCAGCGCGCGGGGGTTATATAATTCACCCCTCCACTTT

d_call: TRBD2
clone_size: .
v_call: TRBV7-2
j_call: TRBJ2-7
cdr3_aa: CASSTTSGSVYEQYF
cdr3_nt: TGTGCCAGCAGCACGACTAGCGGGAGTGTGTACGAGCAGTACTTC

d_call: TRBD2
clone_size: .
v_call: TRBV5-6
j_call: TRBJ2-1
cdr3_aa: CASRLAVYNEQFF
cdr3_nt: TGTGCCAGCCGACTAGCGGTATACAATGAGCAGTTCTTC